The subject of this entry is one TCR beta chain. These data come from a study of blood T cell repertoires in COVID-19. Background on the study: Acute and convalescent COVID-19 samples came from the United States, Italy and Spain.

V lost 6 bases, J lost 8 bases, and 7 bases stayed unmatched. Per germline, CDR1 MNHEY and CDR2 SVGAGI. The CDR3 contains 14 residues. Methods used by the authors: Estimates of nucleated cell counts were drawn from the amplification of reference gene primers. The protocol was immunoSEQ multiplex PCR, while the TCRdb copy is restricted to in-frame clones and leaves out a portion. V and J calls plus clone size are reproduced from that table; the DNA served to infer D and trimming. The sample lists 57,000 or so clones; roughly 86% were seen once. Specimen: peripheral blood. This chain links TRBV6-5 with TRBJ2-4; 10 positions match TRBD1. The receptor comes from a human donor in a cohort sampled during active COVID-19. The CDR3 DNA follows: TGTGCCAGCAGGAAAGACAGGGGGCGGGACATTCAGTACTTC. Amino acids: CASRKDRGRDIQYF.